The clone carrying this T cell receptor (beta chain) was observed many times. These data originate in a study of regulatory T cells in long-lasting Graves disease. Time point denoted: newly diagnosed GD, antithyroid drugs for less than 3 months. The authors made the TCR library using RNA they extracted from PBMCs. Investigators prepared the TCR beta libraries by applying iRepertoire HTBI primers and Arm-PCR of CDR3 regions. TCRdb independently ran MiXCR on the multiplex PCR reads; one entry per CDR3 protein. There are approximately 300,000 distinct CDR3 sequences in the sample; roughly 18% occur only once, and 38% lies in the top ten. The TCR was taken from a female donor with Graves disease. Source: peripheral blood mononuclear cells (PBMCs), taken at new diagnosis, from a patient treated with antithyroid drugs.

CDR3 bases: TGTGCCAGCAGGGATCGGGCGGCTCAAGAGACCCAGTACTTC. As protein: CASRDRAAQETQYF. The chain carries TRBV6-2 or TRBV6-3 and TRBJ2-5; D remains unclear. The CDR3 consists of 14 residues. In germline, CDR1 is MNHEY, CDR2 SVGEGT. V lost 6 bases and J lost 2, with 13 bases in between.